This T cell receptor (beta chain) is drawn from a study of T cell responses to AZD1222 COVID-19 vaccine. On this clone: Its antigen is currently unknown.

Here immunoSEQ multiplex PCR was the method, and the copy in TCRdb shows in-frame clones only, minus some. Of 250,000 to 300,000 clones listed, approximately 94% were seen once; the top ten hold 0.5% to 0.7%. V dropped 3 bases and J dropped 8 bases, with 5 bases sitting between them. Per germline, CDR1 ENHRY and CDR2 SYGVKD. The CDR3 covers 12 residues. Study-wide points: Only five or six AZD1222 recipients were seropositive at baseline. Donors were largely white British and mainly female; clonal diversity was possibly underestimated. Spike-wide coverage was observed for vaccine-associated CD4 TCRs, with dominant responses at 160-218 and 743-854.

The material was peripheral blood, obtained 28 days after the second AZD1222 dose. The chain uses TRBV10-3 and TRBJ1-6; the D is unclear. This clonotype was sampled from an adult who received the AZD1222 COVID-19 vaccine. The CDR3 nucleotides read TGTGCCATCAGTGACAAGGATTCACCCCTCCACTTT. It translates to CAISDKDSPLHF.